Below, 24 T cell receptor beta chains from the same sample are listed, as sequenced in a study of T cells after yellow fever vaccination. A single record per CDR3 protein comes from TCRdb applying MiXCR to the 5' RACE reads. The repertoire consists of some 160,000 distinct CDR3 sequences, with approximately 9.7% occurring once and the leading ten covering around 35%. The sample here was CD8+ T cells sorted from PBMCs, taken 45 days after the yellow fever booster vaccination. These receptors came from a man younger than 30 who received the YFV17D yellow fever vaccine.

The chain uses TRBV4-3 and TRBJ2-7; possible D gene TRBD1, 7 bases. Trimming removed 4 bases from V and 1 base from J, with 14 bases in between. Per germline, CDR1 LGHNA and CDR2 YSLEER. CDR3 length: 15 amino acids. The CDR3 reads CASSPRDSESYEQYF. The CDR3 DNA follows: TGCGCCAGCAGCCCGCGGGACAGTGAGTCCTACGAGCAGTACTTC.

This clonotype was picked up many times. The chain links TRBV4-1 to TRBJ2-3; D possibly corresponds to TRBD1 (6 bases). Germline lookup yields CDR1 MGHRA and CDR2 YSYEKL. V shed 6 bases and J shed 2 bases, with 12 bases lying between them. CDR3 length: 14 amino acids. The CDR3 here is CASSPRGNTDTQYF. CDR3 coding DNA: TGCGCCAGCAGTCCCAGGGGTAACACAGATACGCAGTATTTT.

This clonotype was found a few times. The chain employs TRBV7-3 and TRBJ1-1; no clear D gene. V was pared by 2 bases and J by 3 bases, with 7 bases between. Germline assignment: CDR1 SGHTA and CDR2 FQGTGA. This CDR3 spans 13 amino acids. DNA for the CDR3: TGTGCCAGCAGCTTATGGTCTCACACTGAAGCTTTCTTT. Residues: CASSLWSHTEAFF. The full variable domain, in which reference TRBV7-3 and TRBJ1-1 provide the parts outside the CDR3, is GAGVSQTPSNKVTEKGKYVELRCDPISGHTALYWYRQSLGQGPEFLIYFQGTGAADDSGLPNDRFFAVRPEGSVSTLKIQRTERGDSAVYLCASSLWSHTEAFFGQGTRLTVV.

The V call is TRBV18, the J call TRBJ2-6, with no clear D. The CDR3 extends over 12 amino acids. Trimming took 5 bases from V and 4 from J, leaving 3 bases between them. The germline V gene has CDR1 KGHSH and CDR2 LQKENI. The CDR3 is CASSAGANVLTF. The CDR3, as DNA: TGTGCCAGCTCAGCGGGGGCCAACGTCCTGACTTTC.

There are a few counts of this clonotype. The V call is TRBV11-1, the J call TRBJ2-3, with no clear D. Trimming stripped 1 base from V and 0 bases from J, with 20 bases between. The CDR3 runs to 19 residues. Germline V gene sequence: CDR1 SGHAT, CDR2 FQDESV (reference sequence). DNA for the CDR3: TGTGCCAGCAGCTTAGGCATAAACTTTAGTCCGTCTAGCACAGATACGCAGTATTTT. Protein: CASSLGINFSPSSTDTQYF.

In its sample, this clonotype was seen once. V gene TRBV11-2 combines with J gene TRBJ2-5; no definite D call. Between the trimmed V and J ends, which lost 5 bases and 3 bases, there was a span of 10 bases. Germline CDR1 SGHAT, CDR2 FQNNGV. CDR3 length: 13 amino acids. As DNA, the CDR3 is TGTGCCAGCAGCCTATTACCTGAAGAGACCCAGTACTTC. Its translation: CASSLLPEETQYF.

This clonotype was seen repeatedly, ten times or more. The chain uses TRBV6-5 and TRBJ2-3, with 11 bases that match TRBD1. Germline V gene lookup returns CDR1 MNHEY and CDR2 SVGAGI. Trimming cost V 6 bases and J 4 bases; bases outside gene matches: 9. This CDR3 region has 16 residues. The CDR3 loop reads CASSLLGQGVADTQYF. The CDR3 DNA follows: TGTGCCAGCAGCCTTTTGGGACAGGGGGTTGCAGATACGCAGTATTTT.

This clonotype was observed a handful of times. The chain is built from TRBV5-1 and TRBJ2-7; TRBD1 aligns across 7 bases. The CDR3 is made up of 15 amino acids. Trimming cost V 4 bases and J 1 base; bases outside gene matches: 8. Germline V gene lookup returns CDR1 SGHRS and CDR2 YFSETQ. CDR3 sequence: CASSKTGSISYEQYF. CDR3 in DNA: TGCGCCAGCAGCAAGACAGGGTCTATTTCCTACGAGCAGTACTTC.

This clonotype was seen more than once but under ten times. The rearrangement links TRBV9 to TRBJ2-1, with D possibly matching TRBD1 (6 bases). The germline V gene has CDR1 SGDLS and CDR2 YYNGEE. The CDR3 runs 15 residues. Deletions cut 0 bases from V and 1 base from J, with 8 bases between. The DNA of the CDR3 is TGTGCCAGCAGCGTAGGGGGGCCGTCCTACAATGAGCAGTTCTTC. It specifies CASSVGGPSYNEQFF.

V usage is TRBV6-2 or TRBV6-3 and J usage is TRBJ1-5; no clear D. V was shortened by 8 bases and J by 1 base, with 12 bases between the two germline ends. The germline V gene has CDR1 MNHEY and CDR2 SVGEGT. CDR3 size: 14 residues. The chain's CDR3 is CASGWPGSNQPQHF. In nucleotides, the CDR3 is TGTGCCAGCGGATGGCCGGGGAGCAATCAGCCCCAGCATTTT.

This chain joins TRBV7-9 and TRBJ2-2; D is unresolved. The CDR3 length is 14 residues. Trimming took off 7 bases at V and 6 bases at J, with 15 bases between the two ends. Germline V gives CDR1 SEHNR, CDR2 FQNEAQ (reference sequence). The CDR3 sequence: CASTSRKGPGELFF. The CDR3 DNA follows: TGTGCCAGCACCAGCCGTAAGGGTCCCGGGGAGCTGTTTTTT. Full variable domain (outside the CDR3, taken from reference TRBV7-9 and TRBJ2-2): DTGVSQNPRHKITKRGQNVTFRCDPISEHNRLYWYRQTLGQGPEFLTYFQNEAQLEKSRLLSDRFSAERPKGSFSTLEIQRTEQGDSAMYLCASTSRKGPGELFFGEGSRLTVL.

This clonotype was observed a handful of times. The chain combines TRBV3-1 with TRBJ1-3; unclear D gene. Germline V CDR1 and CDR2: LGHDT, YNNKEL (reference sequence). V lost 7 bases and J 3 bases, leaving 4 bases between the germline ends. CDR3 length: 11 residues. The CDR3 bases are TGTGCCAGCACCTTTGGAAACACCATATATTTT. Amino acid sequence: CASTFGNTIYF.

The CDR3 spells CASSIRWQPNTEAFF. CDR3 DNA sequence: TGTGCCAGCAGCATACGATGGCAGCCGAACACTGAAGCTTTCTTT. The V call is TRBV5-5, the J call TRBJ1-1; no clear D gene. Germline CDR1 SGHKS, CDR2 YYEKEE (reference sequence). Trimming pared 4 bases from V and 1 base from J, leaving 14 bases between. CDR3 size: 15 residues. The full variable domain, in which reference TRBV5-5 and TRBJ1-1 provide the parts outside the CDR3, is DAGVTQSPTHLIKTRGQQVTLRCSPISGHKSVSWYQQVLGQGPQFIFQYYEKEERGRGNFPDRFSARQFPNYSSELNVNALLLGDSALYLCASSIRWQPNTEAFFGQGTRLTVV.

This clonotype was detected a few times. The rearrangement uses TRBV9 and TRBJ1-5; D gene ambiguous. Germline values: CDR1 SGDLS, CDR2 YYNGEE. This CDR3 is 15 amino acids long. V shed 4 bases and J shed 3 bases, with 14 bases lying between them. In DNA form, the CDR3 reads TGTGCCAGCAGCCCTCAAGAGGTCCCCAATCAGCCCCAGCATTTT. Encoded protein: CASSPQEVPNQPQHF. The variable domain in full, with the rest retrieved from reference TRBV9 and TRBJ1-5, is DSGVTQTPKHLITATGQRVTLRCSPRSGDLSVYWYQQSLDQGLQFLIQYYNGEERAKGNILERFSAQQFPDLHSELNLSSLELGDSALYFCASSPQEVPNQPQHFGDGTRLSIL.

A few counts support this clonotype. In DNA, the CDR3 is TGCGCCAGCAGCCTAACGGACGGGCCCTATGGCTACACCTTC. It translates to CASSLTDGPYGYTF. The chain has TRBV4-3 and TRBJ1-2; D not certain. CDR1 and CDR2 (germline): LGHNA, YSLEER. Trimming cost V 4 bases and J 4 bases, with 13 bases left between them. The CDR3 has 14 residues.

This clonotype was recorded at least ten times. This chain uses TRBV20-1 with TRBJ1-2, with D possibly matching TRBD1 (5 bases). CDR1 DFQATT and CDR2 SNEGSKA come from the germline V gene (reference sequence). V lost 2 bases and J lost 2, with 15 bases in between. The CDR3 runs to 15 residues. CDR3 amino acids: CSARLRDRRNYGYTF. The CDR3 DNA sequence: TGCAGTGCTAGATTAAGGGACCGTCGGAACTATGGCTACACCTTC.

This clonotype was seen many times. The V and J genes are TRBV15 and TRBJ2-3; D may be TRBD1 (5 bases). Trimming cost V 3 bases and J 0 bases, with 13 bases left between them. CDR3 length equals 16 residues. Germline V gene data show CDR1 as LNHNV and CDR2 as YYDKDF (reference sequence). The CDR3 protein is CATSRPSTASTDTQYF. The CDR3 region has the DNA TGTGCCACCAGCAGGCCTTCGACAGCTAGCACAGATACGCAGTATTTT.

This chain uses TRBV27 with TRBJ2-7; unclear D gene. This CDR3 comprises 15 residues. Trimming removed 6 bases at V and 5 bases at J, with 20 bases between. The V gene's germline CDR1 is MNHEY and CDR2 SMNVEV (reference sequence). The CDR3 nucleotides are TGTGCCAGCAGGAGCCTCAAGTTGGGGTGGGACGAGCAGTACTTC. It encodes CASRSLKLGWDEQYF.

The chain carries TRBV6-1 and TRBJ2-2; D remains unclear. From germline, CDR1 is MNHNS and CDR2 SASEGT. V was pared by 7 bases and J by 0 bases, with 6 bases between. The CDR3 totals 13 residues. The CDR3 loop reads CASISANTGELFF. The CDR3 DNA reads TGTGCCAGCATTTCGGCGAACACCGGGGAGCTGTTTTTT.

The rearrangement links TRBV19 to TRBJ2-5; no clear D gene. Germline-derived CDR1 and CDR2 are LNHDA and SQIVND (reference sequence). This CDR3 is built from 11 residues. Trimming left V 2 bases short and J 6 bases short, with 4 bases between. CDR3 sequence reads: CASSIRQTQYF. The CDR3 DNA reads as TGTGCCAGTAGTATACGGCAGACCCAGTACTTC.

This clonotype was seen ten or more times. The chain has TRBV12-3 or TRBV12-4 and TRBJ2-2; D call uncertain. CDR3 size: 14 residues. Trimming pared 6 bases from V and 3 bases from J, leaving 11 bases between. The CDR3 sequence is CASRPWWDTGELFF. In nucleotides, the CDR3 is TGTGCCAGCAGGCCATGGTGGGACACCGGGGAGCTGTTTTTT.

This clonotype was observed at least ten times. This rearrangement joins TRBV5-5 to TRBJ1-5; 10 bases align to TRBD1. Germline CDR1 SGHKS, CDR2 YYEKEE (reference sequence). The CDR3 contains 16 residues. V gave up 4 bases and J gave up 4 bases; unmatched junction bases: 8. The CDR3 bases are TGTGCCAGCAGCGCACTGACAGGGGGCGCGAATCAGCCCCAGCATTTT. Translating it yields CASSALTGGANQPQHF.

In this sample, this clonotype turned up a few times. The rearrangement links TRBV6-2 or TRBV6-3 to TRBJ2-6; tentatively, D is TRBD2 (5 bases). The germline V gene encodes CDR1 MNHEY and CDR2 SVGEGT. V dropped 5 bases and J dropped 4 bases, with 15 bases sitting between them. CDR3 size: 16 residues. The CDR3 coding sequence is TGTGCCAGCAGTCCGGGAATACCCCGGGGGGCCAACGTCCTGACTTTC. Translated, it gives CASSPGIPRGANVLTF.

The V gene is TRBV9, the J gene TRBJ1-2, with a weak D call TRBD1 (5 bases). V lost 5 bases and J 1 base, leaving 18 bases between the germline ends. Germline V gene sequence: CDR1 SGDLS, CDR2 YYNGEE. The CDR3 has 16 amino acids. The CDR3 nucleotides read TGTGCCAGCAGTCAATCCCTGACAGCTATTAACTATGGCTACACCTTC. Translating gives CASSQSLTAINYGYTF.